The clone carrying this T cell receptor beta chain was seen just once. This sample was taken from a study of blood T cell repertoires in COVID-19. Participants' own reports of clinical history determined their cohort assignment. The germline gives CDR1 SGHRS, CDR2 YFSETQ. The CDR3 has 16 amino acids. The V and J ends lost 4 bases and 2 bases, in that order; junction bases with no gene match: 6. Using immunoSEQ multiplex PCR, the repertoire was profiled, and TCRdb retains in-frame clones only, with some absent. Here the sample spans about 150,000 clones, approximately 80% being singletons. This chain uses TRBV5-1 with TRBJ2-3, with 11 bases fitting TRBD2. This receptor was obtained from a man aged 65 to 85 who had been exposed to COVID-19. Material: PBMCs or T cells enriched from blood (not recorded which). The CDR3 bases are TGCGCCAGCAGCCCCGCTAGCGGGGGGATCACAGATACGCAGTATTTT. Protein sequence: CASSPASGGITDTQYF. The variable domain in full, with the rest retrieved from reference TRBV5-1 and TRBJ2-3, is KAGVTQTPRYLIKTRGQQVTLSCSPISGHRSVSWYQQTPGQGLQFLFEYFSETQRNKGNFPGRFSGRQFSNSRSEMNVSTLELGDSALYLCASSPASGGITDTQYFGPGTRLTVL.